Listed below are T cell receptor beta chains from one sample, sequenced in a study of blood T cell repertoires in COVID-19. Method: immunoSEQ multiplex PCR; TCRdb's copy keeps in-frame clones and lacks some. Of about 220,000 clones listed, more than 75% are singletons. The sample consisted of peripheral blood. All receptors derive from a middle-aged man who had recovered from COVID-19. Both conserved end residues are part of each CDR3. The D gene is left open where the match is weak. A clone size is listed for some rows: how often the clone was seen (once, few, many), or a class if it is expanded.

j_call	d_call	clone_size	v_call	cdr3_nt	cdr3_aa
TRBJ2-6	NA	NA	TRBV12-3/TRBV12-4	TGTGCCAGCAGACACTCTGGGGCCAACGTCCTGACTTTC	CASRHSGANVLTF
TRBJ1-3	NA	NA	TRBV18	TGTGCCAGCTCACCAATTGACAGTGGAAACACCATATATTTT	CASSPIDSGNTIYF
TRBJ1-1	NA	few	TRBV4-1	TGCGCCAGCAGCCAAGATAGGGGGGGCGCGACTGAAGCTTTCTTT	CASSQDRGGATEAFF
TRBJ2-3	NA	NA	TRBV6-5	TGTGCCAGCAGTCCAGCCTCCCTCGGGGGAGATACGCAGTATTTT	CASSPASLGGDTQYF
TRBJ1-1	TRBD1	NA	TRBV5-1	TGCGCCAGCAGCTTGGTAACAGGGGCCACTGAAGCTTTCTTT	CASSLVTGATEAFF
TRBJ2-3	NA	NA	TRBV21-1	TGTGCCAGCAGCAAAGAATCGCGGTACACAGATACGCAGTATTTT	CASSKESRYTDTQYF
TRBJ1-5	NA	NA	TRBV20-1	TGCAGTGCTAGTGGGGGGGGAACGGGTAATCAGCCCCAGCATTTT	CSASGGGTGNQPQHF
TRBJ2-4	TRBD1	once	TRBV7-9	TGTGCCAGCAGCCAAACTGCCGGGACAGGGTATGACATTCAGTACTTC	CASSQTAGTGYDIQYF
TRBJ1-3	TRBD1	NA	TRBV6-6	TGTGCCAGCAGCCGGGGACAGCAGGCCGGTGGAAACACCATATATTTT	CASSRGQQAGGNTIYF
TRBJ2-1	TRBD2	NA	TRBV27	TGTGCCAGCAGTACTAGACTAGCGGGAGGTGTAGAGCAGTTCTTC	CASSTRLAGGVEQFF
TRBJ1-2	TRBD1	NA	TRBV14	TGTGCCAGCAGCCGACAGGGAACTATTGGGAACTATGGCTACACCTTC	CASSRQGTIGNYGYTF
TRBJ2-7	TRBD1	NA	TRBV5-1	TGCGCCAGCAGCCCAGGGGGACAGCCTCCCTACGAGCAGTACTTC	CASSPGGQPPYEQYF
TRBJ2-7	TRBD2	NA	TRBV29-1	TGCAGCGTGAGGACTAGCGGGAGTTCTGCGGGTTACGAGCAGTACTTC	CSVRTSGSSAGYEQYF
TRBJ2-5	TRBD2	NA	TRBV5-5	TGTGCCAGCAGCTTGGGCCTAGCGGGTGGGCAAGAGACCCAGTACTTC	CASSLGLAGGQETQYF
TRBJ2-7	TRBD2	NA	TRBV19	TGTGCCAGTAGTTCACCGGGACTAGTCCGCCACGAGCAGTACTTC	CASSSPGLVRHEQYF
TRBJ1-6	NA	NA	TRBV28	TGTGCCAGCAGTACCCCCGGCCCCCCGACAGGTTCGGATAATTCACCCCTCCACTTT	CASSTPGPPTGSDNSPLHF
TRBJ1-6	NA	NA	TRBV5-1	TGCGCCAGCAGCTTGAACAGGGTCTATAATTCACCCCTCCACTTT	CASSLNRVYNSPLHF
TRBJ1-1	NA	NA	TRBV28	TGTGCCAGCACCCTATTCGTGAACACTGAAGCTTTCTTT	CASTLFVNTEAFF
TRBJ2-7	TRBD2	NA	TRBV11-3	TGTGCCAGCAGCGCCGGACTAGCGGGAGGGTACGAGCAGTACTTC	CASSAGLAGGYEQYF
TRBJ2-4	NA	NA	TRBV21-1	TGTGCCAGCAGCATCGGGACTAGCGGGCTGCTAGCCAAAAACATTCAGTACTTC	CASSIGTSGLLAKNIQYF
TRBJ2-1	NA	NA	TRBV28	TGTGCCAGCAGCCAATCCTACAATGAGCAGTTCTTC	CASSQSYNEQFF
TRBJ1-1	TRBD1	few	TRBV6-5	TGTGCCAGCAGAAGATTCCGGGACAGTTTACCTGAAGCTTTCTTT	CASRRFRDSLPEAFF
TRBJ1-1	NA	few	TRBV6-7	TGTGCCAGCACACCCGGGGGGGTGAACACTGAAGCTTTCTTT	CASTPGGVNTEAFF
TRBJ1-2	TRBD1	once	TRBV5-4	TGTGCCAGCAGCTCAGCGGGACAGGGGATCTATGGCTACACCTTC	CASSSAGQGIYGYTF
TRBJ2-3	NA	NA	TRBV28	TGTGCCAGCAGTGATGACCCCCGGAGGGCGCAGTATTTT	CASSDDPRRAQYF
TRBJ1-2	NA	many	TRBV5-4	TGTGCCAGCAGCTTAAGGGGCATTAACTATGGCTACACCTTC	CASSLRGINYGYTF
TRBJ1-1	NA	NA	TRBV27	TGTGCCAGCAGGGCCGGGACATCTCATATGAACACTGAAGCTTTCTTT	CASRAGTSHMNTEAFF
TRBJ2-2	NA	NA	TRBV7-9	TGTGCCAGCAGCTTCCCCGGACTTAACACCGGGGAGCTGTTTTTT	CASSFPGLNTGELFF
TRBJ2-2	TRBD2	few	TRBV28	TGTGCCAGCAGATGGAGGACTAGCGGGGAGACGAACACCGGGGAGCTGTTTTTT	CASRWRTSGETNTGELFF
TRBJ2-1	NA	NA	TRBV3-1/TRBV3-2	TGTGCCAGCAGCCAAATCCCTAGCCCAGGGCAGTTCTTC	CASSQIPSPGQFF
TRBJ2-5	TRBD2	NA	TRBV18	TGTGCCAGCTCAAGATTAACTAGCGGGACGGGGCAAGAGACCCAGTACTTC	CASSRLTSGTGQETQYF
TRBJ2-7	TRBD2	NA	TRBV5-6	TGTGCCAGCAGCTTGCTCGGTAGCGGGGTCCTTATGGACGAGCAGTACTTC	CASSLLGSGVLMDEQYF
TRBJ1-5	NA	NA	TRBV6-6	TGTGCCAGCAGTTACTCTGGGCCACTTCAGCCCCAGCATTTT	CASSYSGPLQPQHF
TRBJ2-5	NA	NA	TRBV7-8	TGTGCCAGCAGCTTGGGGGGGGCGCAAGGAGAGACCCAGTACTTC	CASSLGGAQGETQYF
TRBJ1-3	NA	NA	TRBV28	TGTGCCAGCAGCTCCCCTGGTGACAGCCGCTCTGGAAACACCATATATTTT	CASSSPGDSRSGNTIYF
TRBJ1-2	NA	NA	TRBV28	TGTGCCAGCAGTTCCCGATATAACACAGCGGTCTATGGCTACACCTTC	CASSSRYNTAVYGYTF
TRBJ2-1	TRBD2	NA	TRBV6-5	TGTGCCAGCAGACGCAGCGGGAGGAGTAATGAGCAGTTCTTC	CASRRSGRSNEQFF
TRBJ1-5	NA	NA	TRBV6-1	TGTGCCAGCAGTGAAAATTATAGCAATCAGCCCCAGCATTTT	CASSENYSNQPQHF
TRBJ2-7	NA	NA	TRBV28	TGTGCCAGCATTCGGACGACAGTTCCCTACGAGCAGTACTTC	CASIRTTVPYEQYF
TRBJ2-7	NA	NA	TRBV5-1	TGCGCCAGCAGCTTGCTCGGGGGAGGAGACGAGCAGTACTTC	CASSLLGGGDEQYF
TRBJ1-3	TRBD1	few	TRBV4-2	TGTGCCAGCACCCAGACAGGGACTGGAAACACCATATATTTT	CASTQTGTGNTIYF
TRBJ2-3	NA	NA	TRBV3-1/TRBV3-2	TGTGCCAGCAGCCAAGCCCTGAGCACAGATACGCAGTATTTT	CASSQALSTDTQYF
TRBJ1-3	NA	once	TRBV11-2	TGTGCCAGCAGCTTAGATCGTAACAGGGCCAACTCTGGAAACACCATATATTTT	CASSLDRNRANSGNTIYF
TRBJ1-5	NA	NA	TRBV24-1	TGTGCCACCAGTGACCCCACAGCCAATCAGCCCCAGCATTTT	CATSDPTANQPQHF
TRBJ1-3	NA	NA	TRBV4-1	TGCGCCAGCAGCCAAGGCGGCTTCGGGGGAAACACCATATATTTT	CASSQGGFGGNTIYF
TRBJ2-7	TRBD1	NA	TRBV3-1/TRBV3-2	TGTGCCAGCAGCCCCCGACAGGGGCCGGGGGAGCAGTACTTC	CASSPRQGPGEQYF
TRBJ2-1	NA	few	TRBV30	TGTGCCTGGAGTTTACCGGGACTGAGCTCCTACAATGAGCAGTTCTTC	CAWSLPGLSSYNEQFF
TRBJ2-5	NA	NA	TRBV3-1/TRBV3-2	TGTGCCAGCAGCCCCCTTCACATACAAGAGACCCAGTACTTC	CASSPLHIQETQYF
TRBJ2-1	NA	NA	TRBV14	TGTGCCAGCAGCCCGCGGAACTACAATGAGCAGTTCTTC	CASSPRNYNEQFF
TRBJ2-7	NA	NA	TRBV11-3	TGTGCCAGCAGCTTGGGCCCCGGGGATGAGCAGTACTTC	CASSLGPGDEQYF
TRBJ2-3	TRBD1	NA	TRBV19	TGTGCCAGTAGTCCTAGGGACAGGGGGCGCGCAGATACGCAGTATTTT	CASSPRDRGRADTQYF
TRBJ2-2	TRBD2	NA	TRBV7-9	TGTGCCAGCAGCTTATACCGGGGGGCCGGGGAGCTGTTTTTT	CASSLYRGAGELFF
TRBJ1-2	NA	many	TRBV7-9	TGTGCCAGCAGCCCCCGGGACATCCACTATGGCTACGCCTTC	CASSPRDIHYGYAF
TRBJ1-5	NA	once	TRBV28	TGTGCCAGCAGTTTAGTGGGCGGGGGGTTGTATCAGCCCCAGCATTTT	CASSLVGGGLYQPQHF
TRBJ2-2	TRBD1	NA	TRBV7-7	TGTGCCAGCAGCTTGACAGGGGGCTTAAACACCGGGGAGCTGTTTTTT	CASSLTGGLNTGELFF
TRBJ1-1	NA	NA	TRBV11-1	TGTGCCAGCAGTTACACAGCCAACACTGAAGCTTTCTTT	CASSYTANTEAFF
TRBJ2-1	TRBD2	NA	TRBV6-4	TGTGCCAGCAGTGACTCGAGTGGGAGCGGGGATGAGCAGTTCTTC	CASSDSSGSGDEQFF
TRBJ2-7	NA	NA	TRBV4-1	TGCGCCAGCAGCCAAGTTCGGTCGGTGAGCTCCTACGAGCAGTACTTC	CASSQVRSVSSYEQYF
TRBJ2-7	NA	once	TRBV27	TGTGCCAGCAGTTTCAATCCGGACAGCTACGAGCAGTACTTC	CASSFNPDSYEQYF